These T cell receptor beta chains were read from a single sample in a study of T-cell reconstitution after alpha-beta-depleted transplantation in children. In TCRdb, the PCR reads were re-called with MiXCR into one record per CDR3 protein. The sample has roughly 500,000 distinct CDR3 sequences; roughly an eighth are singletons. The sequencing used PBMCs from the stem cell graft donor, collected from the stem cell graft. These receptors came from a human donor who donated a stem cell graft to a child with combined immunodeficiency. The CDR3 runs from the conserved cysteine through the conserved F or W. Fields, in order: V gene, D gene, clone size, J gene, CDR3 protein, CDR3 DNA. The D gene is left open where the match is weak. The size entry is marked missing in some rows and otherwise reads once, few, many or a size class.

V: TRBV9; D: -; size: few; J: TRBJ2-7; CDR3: CASSVGGGGGVEQYF; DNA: TGTGCCAGCAGCGTAGGGGGAGGCGGGGGCGTCGAGCAGTACTTC
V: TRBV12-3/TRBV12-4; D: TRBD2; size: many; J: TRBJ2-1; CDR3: CASRDPSGGIYNEQFF; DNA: TGTGCCAGCAGGGACCCTAGCGGGGGAATCTACAATGAGCAGTTCTTC
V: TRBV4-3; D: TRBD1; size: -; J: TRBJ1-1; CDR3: CASSQEGQGAEAFF; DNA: TGCGCCAGCAGCCAAGAAGGACAGGGTGCTGAAGCTTTCTTT
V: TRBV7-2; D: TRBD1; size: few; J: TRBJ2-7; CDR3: CASSFTRQGAYEQYF; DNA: TGTGCCAGCAGCTTCACGAGACAGGGTGCCTACGAGCAGTACTTC
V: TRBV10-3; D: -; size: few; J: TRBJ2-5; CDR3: CATLARVQETQYF; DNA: TGTGCCACGCTCGCTCGGGTGCAAGAGACCCAGTACTTC
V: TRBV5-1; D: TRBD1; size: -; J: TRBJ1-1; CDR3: CASRSTDRGGTEAFF; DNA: TGCGCCAGCAGGTCGACGGACAGGGGTGGCACTGAAGCTTTCTTT
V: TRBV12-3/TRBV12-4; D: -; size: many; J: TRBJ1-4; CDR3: CASTLGWVGEKLFF; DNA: TGTGCCAGCACCCTTGGCTGGGTGGGCGAAAAACTGTTTTTT
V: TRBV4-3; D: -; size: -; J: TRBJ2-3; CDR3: CASSQDPLSGTSTDTQYF; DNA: TGCGCCAGCAGCCAAGATCCTCTGTCGGGCACTAGCACAGATACGCAGTATTTT
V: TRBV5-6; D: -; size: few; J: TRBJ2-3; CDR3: CASSPRAVPGTDTQYF; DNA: TGTGCCAGCAGCCCCAGAGCGGTACCGGGCACAGATACGCAGTATTTT
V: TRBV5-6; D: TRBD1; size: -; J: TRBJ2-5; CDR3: CATHRGRETQYF; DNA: TGTGCCACCCACAGGGGGAGGGAGACCCAGTACTTC
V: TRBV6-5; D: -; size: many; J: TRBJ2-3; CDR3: CASSYSWRGSTDTQYF; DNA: TGTGCCAGCAGTTACTCCTGGCGGGGTAGCACAGATACGCAGTATTTT
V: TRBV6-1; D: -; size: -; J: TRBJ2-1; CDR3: CASSSVLGRLNEQFF; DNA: TGTGCCAGCTCGAGTGTCCTGGGGCGGCTCAATGAGCAGTTCTTC
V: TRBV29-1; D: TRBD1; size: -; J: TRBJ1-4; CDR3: CSVEDGTGEGEKLFF; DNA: TGCAGCGTTGAAGACGGGACAGGGGAGGGTGAAAAACTGTTTTTT
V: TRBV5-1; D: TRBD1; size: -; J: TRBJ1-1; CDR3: CASSRTGGDTEAFF; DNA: TGCGCCAGCAGCAGAACAGGGGGGGATACTGAAGCTTTCTTT
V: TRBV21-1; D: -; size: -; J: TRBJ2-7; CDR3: CASMVRENYEQYF; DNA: TGTGCCAGCATGGTCAGGGAGAACTACGAGCAGTACTTC
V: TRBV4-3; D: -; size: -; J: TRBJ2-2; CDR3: CASSQDFWTGELFF; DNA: TGCGCCAGCAGCCAAGATTTCTGGACCGGGGAGCTGTTTTTT
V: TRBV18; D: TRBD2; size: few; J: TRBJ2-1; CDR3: CASSPGASGEQFF; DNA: TGTGCCAGCTCACCAGGGGCTAGCGGAGAGCAGTTCTTC
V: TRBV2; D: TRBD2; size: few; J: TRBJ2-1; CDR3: CASIRKGGLAGFSGEQFF; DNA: TGTGCCAGCATCCGAAAGGGGGGACTAGCGGGATTTTCCGGTGAGCAGTTCTTC
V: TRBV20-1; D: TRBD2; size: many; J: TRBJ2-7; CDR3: CSARKREGYEQYF; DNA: TGCAGTGCTAGGAAGCGGGAGGGGTACGAGCAGTACTTC
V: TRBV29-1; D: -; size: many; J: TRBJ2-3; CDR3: CSVDRVRSTDTQYF; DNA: TGCAGCGTTGACAGGGTTCGGTCGACAGATACGCAGTATTTT
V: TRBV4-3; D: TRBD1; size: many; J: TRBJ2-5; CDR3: CASSQDTGGQETQYF; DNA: TGCGCCAGCAGCCAAGATACAGGGGGCCAAGAGACCCAGTACTTC
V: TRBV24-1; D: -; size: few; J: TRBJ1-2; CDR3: CATSDGQHYGYTF; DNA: TGTGCCACCAGTGATGGGCAGCACTATGGCTACACCTTC
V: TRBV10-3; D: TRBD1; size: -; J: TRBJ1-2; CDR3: CAISESSIGTGGSGYTF; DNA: TGTGCCATCAGTGAGTCGTCTATTGGGACAGGGGGCAGTGGCTACACCTTC
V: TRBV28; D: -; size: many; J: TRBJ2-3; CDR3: CASSPGRVRDTQYF; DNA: TGTGCCAGCAGTCCTGGCCGGGTGAGAGATACGCAGTATTTT
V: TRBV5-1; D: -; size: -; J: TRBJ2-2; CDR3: CASSSGFSVGELFF; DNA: TGCGCCAGCAGCTCGGGATTTAGTGTCGGGGAGCTGTTTTTT
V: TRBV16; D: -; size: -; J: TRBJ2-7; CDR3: CASSITSGSSPYEQYF; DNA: TGTGCCAGCAGTATAACATCTGGCTCCTCTCCCTACGAGCAGTACTTC
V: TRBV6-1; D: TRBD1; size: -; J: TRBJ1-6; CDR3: CASRLQGAVYNSPLHF; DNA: TGTGCCAGCAGACTACAGGGGGCCGTCTATAATTCACCCCTCCACTTT
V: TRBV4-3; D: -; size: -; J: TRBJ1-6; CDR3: CASSQGQDNSPLHF; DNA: TGCGCCAGCAGCCAAGGACAGGATAATTCACCCCTCCACTTT
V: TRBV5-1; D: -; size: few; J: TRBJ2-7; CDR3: CASSPTAGTHSYEQYF; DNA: TGCGCCAGCAGCCCCACCGCAGGTACCCACTCCTACGAGCAGTACTTC
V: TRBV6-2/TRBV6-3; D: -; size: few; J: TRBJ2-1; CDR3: CASSSGLTEQFF; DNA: TGTGCCAGCAGTTCGGGACTGACCGAGCAGTTCTTC
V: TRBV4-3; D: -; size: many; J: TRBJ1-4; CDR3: CASSPTSFGGGGEKLFF; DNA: TGCGCCAGCAGTCCAACGTCCTTTGGCGGGGGCGGTGAAAAACTGTTTTTT
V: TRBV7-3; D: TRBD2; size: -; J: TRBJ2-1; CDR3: CASSTAGGPNEQFF; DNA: TGTGCCAGCAGCACCGCGGGGGGGCCCAATGAGCAGTTCTTC
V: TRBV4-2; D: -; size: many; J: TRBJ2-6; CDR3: CASSQDLPGANVLTF; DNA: TGTGCCAGCAGCCAAGACCTCCCTGGGGCCAACGTCCTGACTTTC
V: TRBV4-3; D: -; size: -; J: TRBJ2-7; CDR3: CASSQDWGRNEQYF; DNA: TGCGCCAGCAGCCAAGACTGGGGGCGTAACGAGCAGTACTTC
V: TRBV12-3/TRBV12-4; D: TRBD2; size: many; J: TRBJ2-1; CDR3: CASSFSGGPYNEQFF; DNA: TGTGCCAGCAGTTTTTCGGGGGGGCCGTATAATGAGCAGTTCTTC
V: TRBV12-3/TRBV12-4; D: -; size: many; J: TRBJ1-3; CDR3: CASSLVGTAIYF; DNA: TGTGCCAGCAGTTTAGTTGGTACTGCCATATATTTT
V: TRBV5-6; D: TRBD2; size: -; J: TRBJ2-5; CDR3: CASSMRTSGGLEETQYF; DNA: TGTGCCAGCAGCATGAGGACTAGCGGGGGCCTAGAAGAGACCCAGTACTTC
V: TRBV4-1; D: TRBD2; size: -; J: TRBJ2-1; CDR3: CASSDSGMSPVNNEQFF; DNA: TGCGCCAGCAGTGACAGCGGGATGTCTCCGGTCAACAATGAGCAGTTCTTC
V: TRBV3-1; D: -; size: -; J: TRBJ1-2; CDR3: CASSQASRGNYGYTF; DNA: TGTGCCAGCAGCCAAGCTTCACGGGGTAACTATGGCTACACCTTC
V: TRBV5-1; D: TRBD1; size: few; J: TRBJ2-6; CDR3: CASSLRGTGPSGANVLTF; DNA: TGCGCCAGCAGCTTGAGGGGGACAGGACCTTCTGGGGCCAACGTCCTGACTTTC
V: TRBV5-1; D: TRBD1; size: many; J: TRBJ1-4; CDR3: CASSLGQGREKLFF; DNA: TGCGCCAGCAGCCTGGGACAGGGGAGGGAAAAACTGTTTTTT
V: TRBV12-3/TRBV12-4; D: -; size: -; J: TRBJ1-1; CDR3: CASSFSRATEAFF; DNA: TGTGCCAGCAGTTTTTCCAGGGCCACTGAAGCTTTCTTT
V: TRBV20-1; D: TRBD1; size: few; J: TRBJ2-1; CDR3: CSARDPRTGGVYNEQFF; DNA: TGCAGTGCTAGAGATCCCCGGACAGGGGGGGTCTACAATGAGCAGTTCTTC
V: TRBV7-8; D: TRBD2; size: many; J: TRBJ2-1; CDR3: CASSFPRSNSGRGGYNEQFF; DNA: TGTGCCAGCAGCTTTCCACGATCGAATAGCGGGAGAGGGGGTTACAATGAGCAGTTCTTC
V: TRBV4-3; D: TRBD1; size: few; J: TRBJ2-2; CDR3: CASSPGGTGGYTGELFF; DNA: TGCGCCAGCAGCCCTGGAGGAACAGGGGGTTACACCGGGGAGCTGTTTTTT